The 4 T cell receptor beta chains listed next were all sequenced from one sample in a study of OX40 agonist ivuxolimab in advanced cancers. The data were produced by immunoSEQ multiplex PCR, yet TCRdb's version contains in-frame clones alone and is incomplete. This table has 65,000 to 85,000 clones, around 84% appearing once. The specimen comprised CD4+ or CD8+ T cells sorted from blood, sampled in a trial of the OX40 agonist ivuxolimab. These receptors were collected from an adult with an advanced solid tumor such as melanoma, head and neck, liver or kidney cancer.

The genes are TRBV11-3 and TRBJ2-1; no clear D gene. This CDR3 is built from 15 residues. CDR1 is SGHNT, CDR2 YENEEA, per germline. V lost 4 bases and J lost 6, with 16 bases in between. The CDR3 DNA is TGTGCCAGCAGCTCCTTTGAGCATTGGGCCAATGAGCAGTTCTTC. This translates into CASSSFEHWANEQFF. Variable domain in full (rest from reference TRBV11-3 and TRBJ2-1): EAGVVQSPRYKIIEKKQPVAFWCNPISGHNTLYWYLQNLGQGPELLIRYENEEAVDDSQLPKDRFSAERLKGVDSTLKIQPAELGDSAVYLCASSSFEHWANEQFFGPGTRLTVL.

This clone was seen once. This rearrangement joins TRBV5-1 to TRBJ1-4, with D possibly matching TRBD1 (5 bases). CDR3 length: 16 amino acids. CDR1 is SGHRS and CDR2 is YFSETQ in the germline V gene. The V and J ends lost 0 bases and 3 bases respectively, with 12 bases between them. The CDR3 DNA sequence: TGCGCCAGCAGCTTGGATGGGGTGGGGGCTAATGAAAAACTGTTTTTT. Protein: CASSLDGVGANEKLFF.

The chain employs TRBV6-1 and TRBJ1-1, with D unresolved. Trimming removed 7 bases from V and 0 bases from J, with 12 bases in between. Germline CDR1 MNHNS, CDR2 SASEGT. This CDR3 spans 14 amino acids. CDR3 bases: TGTGCCAGCACTTATATACGCATGAACACTGAAGCTTTCTTT. Protein sequence: CASTYIRMNTEAFF.

The chain carries TRBV19 and TRBJ2-1, with D uncertain. The germline V gene encodes CDR1 LNHDA and CDR2 SQIVND (reference sequence). This CDR3 has 11 residues. The V end lost 4 bases, the J end lost 6 bases, and 4 bases lay between the germline ends. The CDR3 sequence: CASSNSNEQFF. The CDR3 DNA is TGTGCCAGTAGTAATAGCAATGAGCAGTTCTTC.